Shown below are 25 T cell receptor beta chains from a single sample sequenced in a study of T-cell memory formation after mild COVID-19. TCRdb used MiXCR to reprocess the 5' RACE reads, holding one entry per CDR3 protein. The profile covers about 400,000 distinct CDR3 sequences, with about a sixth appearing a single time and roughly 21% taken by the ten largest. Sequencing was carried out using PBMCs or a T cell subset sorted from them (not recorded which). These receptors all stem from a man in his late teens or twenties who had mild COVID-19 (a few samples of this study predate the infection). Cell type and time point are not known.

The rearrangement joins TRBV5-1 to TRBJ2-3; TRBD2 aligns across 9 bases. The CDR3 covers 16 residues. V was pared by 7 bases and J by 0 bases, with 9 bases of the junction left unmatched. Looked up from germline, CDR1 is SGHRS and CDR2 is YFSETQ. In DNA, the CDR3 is TGCGCCAGCTCAGAGGGGCTAGCGGGGAGCACAGATACGCAGTATTTT. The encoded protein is CASSEGLAGSTDTQYF.

CDR3: CASSYIYNYGYTF. Here the CDR3 DNA reads TGTGCCAGCAGTTACATATATAACTATGGCTACACCTTC. This chain joins TRBV6-5 and TRBJ1-2; no firm D call. The CDR3 contains 13 residues. Looked up from germline, CDR1 is MNHEY and CDR2 is SVGAGI. Trimming took 2 bases from V and 1 from J, leaving 5 bases between them.

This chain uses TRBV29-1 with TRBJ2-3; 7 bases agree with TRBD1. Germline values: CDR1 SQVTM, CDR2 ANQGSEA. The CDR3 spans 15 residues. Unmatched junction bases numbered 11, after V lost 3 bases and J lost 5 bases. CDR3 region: CSVDGWRQGRDTQYF. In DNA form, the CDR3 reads TGCAGCGTTGATGGCTGGAGACAGGGACGAGATACGCAGTATTTT.

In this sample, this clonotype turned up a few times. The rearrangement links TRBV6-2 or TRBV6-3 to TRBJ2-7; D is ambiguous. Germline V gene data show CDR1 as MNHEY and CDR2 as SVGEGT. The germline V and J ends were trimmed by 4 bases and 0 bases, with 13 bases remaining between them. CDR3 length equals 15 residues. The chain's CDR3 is CASSSLRTSSYEQYF. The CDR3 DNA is TGTGCCAGCAGTTCCTTGAGGACGAGCTCCTACGAGCAGTACTTC.

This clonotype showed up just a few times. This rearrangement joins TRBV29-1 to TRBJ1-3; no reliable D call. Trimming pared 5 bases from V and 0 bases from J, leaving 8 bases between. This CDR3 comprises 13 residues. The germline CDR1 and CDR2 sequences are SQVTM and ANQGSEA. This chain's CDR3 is CSVRRASGNTIYF. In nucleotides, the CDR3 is TGCAGCGTTCGGAGGGCCTCTGGAAACACCATATATTTT.

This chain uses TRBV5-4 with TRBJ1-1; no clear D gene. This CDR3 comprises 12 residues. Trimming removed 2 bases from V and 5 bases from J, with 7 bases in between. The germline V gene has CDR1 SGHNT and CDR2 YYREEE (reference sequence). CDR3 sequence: CASSFDSTEAFF. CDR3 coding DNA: TGTGCCAGCAGCTTTGATAGTACTGAAGCTTTCTTT.

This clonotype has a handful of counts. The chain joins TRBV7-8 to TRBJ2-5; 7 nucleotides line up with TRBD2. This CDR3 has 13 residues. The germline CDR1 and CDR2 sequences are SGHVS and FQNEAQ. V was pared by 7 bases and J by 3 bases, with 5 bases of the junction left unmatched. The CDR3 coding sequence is TGTGCCAGCACCGTGGGGGGGAAAGAGACCCAGTACTTC. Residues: CASTVGGKETQYF.

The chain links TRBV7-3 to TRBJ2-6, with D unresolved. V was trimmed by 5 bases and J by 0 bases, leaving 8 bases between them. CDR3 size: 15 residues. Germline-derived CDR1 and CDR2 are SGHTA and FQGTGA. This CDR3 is CASSKQSSGANVLTF. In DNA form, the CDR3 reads TGTGCCAGCAGCAAACAGAGCTCTGGGGCCAACGTCCTGACTTTC.

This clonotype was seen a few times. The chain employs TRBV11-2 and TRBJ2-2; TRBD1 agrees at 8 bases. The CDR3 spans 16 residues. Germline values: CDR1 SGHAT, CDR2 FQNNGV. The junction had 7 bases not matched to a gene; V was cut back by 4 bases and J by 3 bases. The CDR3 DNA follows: TGTGCCAGCAGCTCGACTGACAGGGGTGACACCGGGGAGCTGTTTTTT. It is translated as CASSSTDRGDTGELFF. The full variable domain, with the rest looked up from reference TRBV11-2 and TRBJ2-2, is EAGVAQSPRYKIIEKRQSVAFWCNPISGHATLYWYQQILGQGPKLLIQFQNNGVVDDSQLPKDRFSAERLKGVDSTLKIQPAKLEDSAVYLCASSSTDRGDTGELFFGEGSRLTVL.

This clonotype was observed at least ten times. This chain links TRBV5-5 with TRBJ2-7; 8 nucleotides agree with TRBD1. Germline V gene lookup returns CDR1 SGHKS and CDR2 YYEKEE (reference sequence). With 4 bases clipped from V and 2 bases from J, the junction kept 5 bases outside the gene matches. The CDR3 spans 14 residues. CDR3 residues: CASSPGTGPYEQYV. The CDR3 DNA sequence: TGTGCCAGCAGCCCTGGGACAGGACCCTACGAGCAGTACGTC.

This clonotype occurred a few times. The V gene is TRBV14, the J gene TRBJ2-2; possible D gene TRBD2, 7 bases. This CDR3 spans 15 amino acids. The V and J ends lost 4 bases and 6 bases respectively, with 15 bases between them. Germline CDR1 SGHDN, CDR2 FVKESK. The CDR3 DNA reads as TGTGCCAGCAGCCCGCTGGGGGGGCCGCCCGGGGAGCTGTTTTTT. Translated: CASSPLGGPPGELFF.

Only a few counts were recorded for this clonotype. The CDR3 sequence: CASSYGAGKVASYEQYV. The CDR3 nucleotides read TGTGCCAGCAGTTACGGGGCAGGGAAGGTCGCGTCCTACGAGCAGTACGTC. The V and J genes are TRBV6-2 or TRBV6-3 and TRBJ2-7, with D perhaps TRBD1 (5 bases). There are 17 residues in the CDR3. The germline CDR1 and CDR2 sequences are MNHEY and SVGEGT. Deletions cut 2 bases from V and 1 base from J, with 18 bases between.

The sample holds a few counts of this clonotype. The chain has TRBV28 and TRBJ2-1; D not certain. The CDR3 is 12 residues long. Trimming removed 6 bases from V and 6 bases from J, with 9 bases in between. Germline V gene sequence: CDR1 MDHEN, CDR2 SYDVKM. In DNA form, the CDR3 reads TGTGCCAGCAGCCAACGGGCCAATGAGCAGTTCTTC. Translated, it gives CASSQRANEQFF.

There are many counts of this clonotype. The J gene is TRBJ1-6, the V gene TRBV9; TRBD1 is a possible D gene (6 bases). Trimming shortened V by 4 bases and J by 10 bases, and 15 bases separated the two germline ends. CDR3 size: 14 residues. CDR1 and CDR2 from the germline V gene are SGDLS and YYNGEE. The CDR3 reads CASSPWGAGSPLHF. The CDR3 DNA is TGTGCCAGCAGCCCTTGGGGGGCAGGATCACCCCTCCACTTT.

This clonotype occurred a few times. In DNA, the CDR3 is TGTGCCAGCAGCCCTACAGGGCAAACAGGCGAGCAGTACTTC. This encodes CASSPTGQTGEQYF. This chain connects TRBV7-2 to TRBJ2-7; weak D call: TRBD1 (6 bases). CDR3 size: 14 residues. V was clipped by 5 bases and J by 6 bases, with 17 bases between them. The germline gives CDR1 SGHTA, CDR2 FQGNSA.

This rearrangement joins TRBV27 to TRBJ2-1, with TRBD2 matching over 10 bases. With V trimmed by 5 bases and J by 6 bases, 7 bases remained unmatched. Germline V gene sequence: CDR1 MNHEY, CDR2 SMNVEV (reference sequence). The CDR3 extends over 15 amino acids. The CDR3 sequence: CASSRSGLASNEQFF. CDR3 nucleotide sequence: TGTGCCAGCAGTCGGTCGGGACTAGCGAGCAATGAGCAGTTCTTC.

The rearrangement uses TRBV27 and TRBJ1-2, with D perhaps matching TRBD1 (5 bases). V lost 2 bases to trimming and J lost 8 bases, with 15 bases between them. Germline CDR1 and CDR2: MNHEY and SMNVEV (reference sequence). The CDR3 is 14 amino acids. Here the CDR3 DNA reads TGTGCCAGCAGTTTACAAGGCAGCAGGGAGGGCTACACCTTC. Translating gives CASSLQGSREGYTF.

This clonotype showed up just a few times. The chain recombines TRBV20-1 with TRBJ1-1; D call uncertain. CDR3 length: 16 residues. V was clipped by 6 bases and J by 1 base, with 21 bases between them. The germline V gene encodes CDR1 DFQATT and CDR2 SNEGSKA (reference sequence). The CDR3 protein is CSAPGSSSTSNTEAFF. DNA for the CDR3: TGCAGTGCACCTGGGAGCTCCTCTACCTCGAACACTGAAGCTTTCTTT.

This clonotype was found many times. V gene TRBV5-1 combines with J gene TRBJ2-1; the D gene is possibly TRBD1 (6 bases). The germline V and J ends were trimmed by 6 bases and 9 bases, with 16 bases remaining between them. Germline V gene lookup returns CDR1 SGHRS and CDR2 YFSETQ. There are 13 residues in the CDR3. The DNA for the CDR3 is TGCGCCAGCAAGACAGGACCCCAGGGTGAGCAGTTCTTC. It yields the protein CASKTGPQGEQFF.

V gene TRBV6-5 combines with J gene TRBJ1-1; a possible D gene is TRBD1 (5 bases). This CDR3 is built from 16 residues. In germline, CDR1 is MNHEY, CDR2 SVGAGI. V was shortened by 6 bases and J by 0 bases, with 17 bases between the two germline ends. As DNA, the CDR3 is TGTGCCAGCAGGCGGAGGGGCGGATCCATGAACACTGAAGCTTTCTTT. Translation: CASRRRGGSMNTEAFF.

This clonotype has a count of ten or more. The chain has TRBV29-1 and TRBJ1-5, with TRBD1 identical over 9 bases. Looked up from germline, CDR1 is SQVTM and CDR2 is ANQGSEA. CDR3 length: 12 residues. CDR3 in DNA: TGCAGTGCTCGACAGGGGGATCAGCCCCAGCATTTT. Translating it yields CSARQGDQPQHF.

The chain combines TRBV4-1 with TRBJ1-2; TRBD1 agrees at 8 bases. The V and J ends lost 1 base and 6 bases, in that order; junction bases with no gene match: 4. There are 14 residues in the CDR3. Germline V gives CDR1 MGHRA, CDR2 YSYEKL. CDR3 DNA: TGCGCCAGCAGCCAAGGATCGACAGGGGATGGCTACACCTTC. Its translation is CASSQGSTGDGYTF.

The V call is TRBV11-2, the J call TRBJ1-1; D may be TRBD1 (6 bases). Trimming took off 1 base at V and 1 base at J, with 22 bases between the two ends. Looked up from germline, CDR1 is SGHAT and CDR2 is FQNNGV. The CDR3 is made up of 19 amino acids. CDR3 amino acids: CASSLVIAPGAKANTEAFF. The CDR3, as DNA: TGTGCCAGCAGCTTAGTGATTGCACCAGGGGCAAAGGCGAACACTGAAGCTTTCTTT.

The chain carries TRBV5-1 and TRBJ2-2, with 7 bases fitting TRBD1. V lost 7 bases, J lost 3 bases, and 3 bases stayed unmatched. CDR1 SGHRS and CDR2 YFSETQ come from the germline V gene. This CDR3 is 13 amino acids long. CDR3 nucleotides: TGCGCCAGCGACAGGGATTACACCGGGGAGCTGTTTTTT. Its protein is CASDRDYTGELFF. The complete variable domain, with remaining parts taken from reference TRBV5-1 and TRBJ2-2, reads KAGVTQTPRYLIKTRGQQVTLSCSPISGHRSVSWYQQTPGQGLQFLFEYFSETQRNKGNFPGRFSGRQFSNSRSEMNVSTLELGDSALYLCASDRDYTGELFFGEGSRLTVL.

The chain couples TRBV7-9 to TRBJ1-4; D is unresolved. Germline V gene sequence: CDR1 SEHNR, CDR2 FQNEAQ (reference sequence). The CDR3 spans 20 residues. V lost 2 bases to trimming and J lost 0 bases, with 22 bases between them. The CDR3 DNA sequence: TGTGCCAGCAGCTTATTGGGTCCGGTCCAACCTCTTTCAACTAATGAAAAACTGTTTTTT. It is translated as CASSLLGPVQPLSTNEKLFF. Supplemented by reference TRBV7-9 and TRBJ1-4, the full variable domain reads DTGVSQNPRHKITKRGQNVTFRCDPISEHNRLYWYRQTLGQGPEFLTYFQNEAQLEKSRLLSDRFSAERPKGSFSTLEIQRTEQGDSAMYLCASSLLGPVQPLSTNEKLFFGSGTQLSVL.